The present T cell receptor (beta chain) was sequenced within a study of shared clonotypes between healthy human individuals. Notes on the study in general: Generally, estimated richness proved larger in naive subsets than it did in memory subsets.

Worth noting for this clone: The antigen is undetermined.

This CDR3 has 17 residues. Germline V gives CDR1 SNHLY, CDR2 FYNNEI. V lost 2 bases and J 8 bases, leaving 22 bases between the germline ends. Several immunoSEQ 96-well plates shared each subset's DNA, each plate a replicate. Here immunoSEQ multiplex PCR was the method, and the copy in TCRdb shows in-frame clones only, minus some. The repertoire has roughly 1 million clones, about 70% of them found once; the top ten carry about 1.5%. This TCR derives from a man aged 18 to 29 in good health. The chain recombines TRBV2 with TRBJ2-1, with D maybe TRBD1 (6 bases). Sequencing was done on a sample of memory CD4+ T cells sorted from blood. Indicated subset: CD45RA-negative fraction. CDR3 amino acids: CASSESTKPGAIDEQFF. The CDR3 region has the DNA TGTGCCAGCAGTGAATCCACTAAACCAGGGGCTATCGATGAGCAGTTCTTC.